These 12 T cell receptor beta chains share one sample of origin, sequenced in a study of blood T cell repertoires in COVID-19. Here immunoSEQ multiplex PCR was the method, and the copy in TCRdb shows in-frame clones only, minus some. This table has about 260,000 clones, more than 80% appearing once. The material sequenced was PBMCs or T cells enriched from blood (not recorded which). Receptors originate from a man aged 45-65 years who had been exposed to COVID-19.

Details on this clone: The junction and the germline gene differ at one end; a read error may be behind it. This rearrangement joins TRBV28 to TRBJ2-5, with TRBD1 identical over 7 bases. The CDR3 contains 11 residues. Germline-derived CDR1 and CDR2 are MDHEN and SYDVKM. Here the CDR3 DNA reads TGTGCCAGCGCGGCCGGGACAGTCCCGAACTTC. This encodes CASAAGTVPNF.

The rearrangement links TRBV11-3 to TRBJ2-1; D ambiguous. The CDR3 runs 13 residues. The V gene lost 6 bases and the J gene lost 7 bases, with 13 bases spanning the gap. Germline V lookup: CDR1 SGHNT, CDR2 YENEEA. CDR3 nucleotides: TGTGCCAGCAGTACCTACCCCGGGAATGAGCAGTTCTTC. Translating gives CASSTYPGNEQFF.

The chain links TRBV27 to TRBJ1-1, with D unresolved. CDR3 size: 13 residues. With 2 bases removed from V and 4 bases from J, the gap between germline ends came to 8 bases. CDR1 is MNHEY and CDR2 is SMNVEV in the germline V gene (reference sequence). CDR3 loop: CASSLTSGTEAFF. The CDR3 region has the DNA TGTGCCAGCAGTTTAACGAGCGGCACTGAAGCTTTCTTT.

V is TRBV5-1 and J is TRBJ2-2, with 9 bases identical to TRBD2. The CDR3 is made up of 16 amino acids. Trimming at V came to 0 bases and at J to 4 bases, leaving 4 bases not matched to a gene. The germline gives CDR1 SGHRS, CDR2 YFSETQ. The CDR3 sequence is CASSLEASGITGELFF. As DNA, the CDR3 is TGCGCCAGCAGCTTGGAGGCTAGCGGGATCACCGGGGAGCTGTTTTTT.

This chain links TRBV18 with TRBJ1-3; TRBD1 aligns across 8 bases. The CDR3 contains 15 residues. Trimming cost V 5 bases and J 2 bases; bases outside gene matches: 5. CDR1 is KGHSH, CDR2 LQKENI, per germline. In DNA form, the CDR3 reads TGTGCCAGCTCATCTCAGGGGGCTACTGGAAACACCATATATTTT. Its translation: CASSSQGATGNTIYF.

CDR3 nucleotide sequence: TGTGCCACGCGGGGGCAGACTTATGGCTACACCTTC. It codes for CATRGQTYGYTF. The chain combines TRBV15 with TRBJ1-2, with D perhaps matching TRBD1 (6 bases). Trimming took 9 bases from V and 5 from J, leaving 13 bases between them. The CDR3 length is 12 residues. The germline V gene has CDR1 LNHNV and CDR2 YYDKDF (reference sequence).

J is TRBJ2-7 and V is TRBV28, with TRBD2 identical over 11 bases. Germline-derived CDR1 and CDR2 are MDHEN and SYDVKM. The J segment lost 4 bases and the V segment lost 5 bases, leaving 4 bases of the junction unmatched. The CDR3 is made up of 14 amino acids. CDR3 nucleotide sequence: TGTGCCAGCAGTGTCCTAGCGGGGGGATACGAGCAGTACGTC. Its translation is CASSVLAGGYEQYV.

The chain carries TRBV19 and TRBJ2-1; the D gene is possibly TRBD1 (6 bases). There are 14 residues in the CDR3. Looked up from germline, CDR1 is LNHDA and CDR2 is SQIVND (reference sequence). Trimming cost V 4 bases and J 10 bases, with 17 bases left between them. The CDR3 DNA is TGTGCCAGTAGTACTCAAAGCAGGGGTTTGGAGCAGTTCTTC. It yields the protein CASSTQSRGLEQFF.

The CDR3 DNA reads TGCGCCAGCAGCTTGGAAGGGGGAAACACCGGGGAGCTGTTTTTT. Protein sequence: CASSLEGGNTGELFF. The chain has TRBV5-1 and TRBJ2-2; TRBD1 is a possible D gene (6 bases). The CDR3 has 15 residues. Germline loops: CDR1 SGHRS, CDR2 YFSETQ. Trimming took 0 bases from V and 2 from J, leaving 8 bases between them.

The chain is built from TRBV18 and TRBJ1-1; D gene unclear. The CDR3 loop spans 13 amino acids. Trimming cost V 3 bases and J 1 base, with 6 bases left between them. CDR1 is KGHSH and CDR2 is LQKENI in the germline V gene. For the CDR3, the DNA is TGTGCCAGCTCACCCCCTTCGAACACTGAAGCTTTCTTT. Protein sequence: CASSPPSNTEAFF.

This clone occurred once. The chain joins TRBV9 to TRBJ2-1; D remains ambiguous. The CDR3 has 16 amino acids. The V and J ends lost 4 bases and 7 bases respectively, with 21 bases between them. Germline values: CDR1 SGDLS, CDR2 YYNGEE. The CDR3 DNA reads as TGTGCCAGCAGCACTCCCCGAACGGTTCCGAGTAATGAGCAGTTCTTC. This translates into CASSTPRTVPSNEQFF.

The chain links TRBV7-9 to TRBJ2-3; D might be TRBD1 (6 bases). The CDR3 is made up of 14 amino acids. Germline CDR1 and CDR2: SEHNR and FQNEAQ (reference sequence). Trimming shortened V by 7 bases and J by 5 bases, and 16 bases separated the two germline ends. For the CDR3, the DNA is TGTGCCAGCAAAGAGCTGGGGGCAGGAGATACGCAGTATTTT. Translated: CASKELGAGDTQYF.